This TCR beta chain came from a study of T cells after yellow fever vaccination. With 5 bases clipped from V and 3 bases from J, the junction kept 5 bases outside the gene matches. CDR1 SGHRS and CDR2 YFSETQ come from the germline V gene. This CDR3 spans 14 amino acids. TCRdb re-called the 5' RACE reads through MiXCR, storing one row per CDR3 protein. The sample shows some 240,000 distinct CDR3 sequences, approximately 5.2% of them seen only once. This clonotype has a count of ten or more. Its antigen is not known. Study findings and constraints: Post-booster repertoires again held most primary-vaccination clones (approximately 96% CD4, about 90% CD8).

The receptor was derived from a man younger than 35 who received the YFV17D yellow fever vaccine. This sequence joins TRBV5-1 and TRBJ2-5; 9 bases agree with TRBD1. This specimen was CD4+ T cells sorted from PBMCs, taken on the day of the yellow fever booster vaccination. The CDR3 is CASSLGQGKETQYF. In DNA form, the CDR3 reads TGCGCCAGCAGTCTAGGACAGGGGAAAGAGACCCAGTACTTC.